This TCR beta chain was obtained from a study of radiotherapy plus CTLA-4 blockade in lung cancer. Across the whole study: Overall, 15% to 20% of patients showed an objective response, while over 25% attained disease control. Broader study findings: Clones derived from tumor TCRs expanded in blood after radiotherapy plus ipilimumab. Response, reportedly, was best predicted by interferon-beta along with early blood T cell clone dynamics.

Note on this clone: Its target is unknown.

Trimming took off 2 bases at V and 7 bases at J, with 15 bases between the two ends. The CDR3 is made up of 15 amino acids. Germline loops: CDR1 SGHTA, CDR2 FQGNSA. The method was immunoSEQ multiplex PCR; TCRdb's version includes in-frame clones alone and lacks a portion of them. The sample records roughly 50,000 clones, 82% being singletons. Chemo-refractory metastatic non-small-cell lung cancer patients were treated with focal radiation plus CTLA-4 blockade with ipilimumab. J is TRBJ2-1 and V is TRBV7-2, with D possibly TRBD2 on 5 matching bases. The sample was peripheral blood, taken from a patient treated with radiotherapy plus ipilimumab. The receptor was derived from a human donor with non-small cell lung cancer who had stable disease on radiotherapy plus ipilimumab. The CDR3 region is CASSLSLARRNEQFF. The DNA of the CDR3 is TGTGCCAGCAGCTTAAGCCTAGCCCGGAGGAATGAGCAGTTCTTC.